The 5 T cell receptor beta chains below were found in one sample sequenced in a study of cytomegalovirus exposure and HLA in healthy donors. The study ran its PCR with 60 Vbeta and 13 Jbeta primers. Measured with immunoSEQ multiplex PCR; TCRdb has only the in-frame clones, and not every one. The sample lists under 150,000 clones, about two thirds occurring once. Sequenced material: PBMCs. The receptors shown here come from a man aged 55 to 70 in good health and CMV-seronegative.

The V gene is TRBV5-4, the J gene TRBJ1-1; 10 positions agree with TRBD1. CDR1 and CDR2 (germline): SGHNT, YYREEE (reference sequence). Trimming cost V 4 bases and J 8 bases; bases outside gene matches: 11. The CDR3 consists of 15 residues. The CDR3: CASSQNSGTGEEAFF. The DNA for the CDR3 is TGTGCCAGCAGCCAAAATTCCGGGACAGGGGAGGAAGCTTTCTTT.

This clone occurred a few times. Distinct nucleotide sequences in the sample also encode this CDR3. This chain links TRBV30 with TRBJ2-5; 8 bases align to TRBD2. The CDR3 sequence is 14 residues long. Losses at the gene ends were 0 bases for V and 5 bases for J; bases not matched to a gene: 5. Germline assignment: CDR1 GTSNPN and CDR2 SVGIG (reference sequence). The CDR3 sequence: CAWSVGGGAETQYF. For the CDR3, the DNA is TGTGCCTGGAGTGTCGGGGGGGGAGCGGAGACCCAGTACTTC.

This rearrangement joins TRBV11-2 to TRBJ2-2; 9 bases are shared with TRBD1. The CDR3 covers 16 residues. CDR1 is SGHAT, CDR2 FQNNGV, per germline. V shed 6 bases, J shed 6 bases, and the junction held 11 bases outside the gene matches. The CDR3, as DNA: TGTGCCAGCAGGCCGATAGGACAGGGGTTGGCCGGGGAGCTGTTTTTT. Its protein is CASRPIGQGLAGELFF.

The CDR3: CASSRQDPSYEQYF. The DNA of the CDR3 is TGTGCCAGCAGCCGACAGGACCCCTCCTACGAGCAGTACTTC. This chain links TRBV6-5 with TRBJ2-7, with D possibly TRBD1 on 6 matching bases. CDR1 and CDR2 from the germline V gene are MNHEY and SVGAGI. The CDR3 has 14 residues. Trimming shortened V by 6 bases and J by 0 bases, and 12 bases separated the two germline ends.

The chain recombines TRBV6-1 with TRBJ1-4; a weak D match, TRBD1 (6 bases). CDR3 length: 14 amino acids. The V gene's germline CDR1 is MNHNS and CDR2 SASEGT. V was pared by 6 bases and J by 5 bases, with 13 bases between. CDR3 bases: TGTGCCAGCAGCCCCGGGACACACAATGAAAAACTGTTTTTT. Protein product: CASSPGTHNEKLFF.